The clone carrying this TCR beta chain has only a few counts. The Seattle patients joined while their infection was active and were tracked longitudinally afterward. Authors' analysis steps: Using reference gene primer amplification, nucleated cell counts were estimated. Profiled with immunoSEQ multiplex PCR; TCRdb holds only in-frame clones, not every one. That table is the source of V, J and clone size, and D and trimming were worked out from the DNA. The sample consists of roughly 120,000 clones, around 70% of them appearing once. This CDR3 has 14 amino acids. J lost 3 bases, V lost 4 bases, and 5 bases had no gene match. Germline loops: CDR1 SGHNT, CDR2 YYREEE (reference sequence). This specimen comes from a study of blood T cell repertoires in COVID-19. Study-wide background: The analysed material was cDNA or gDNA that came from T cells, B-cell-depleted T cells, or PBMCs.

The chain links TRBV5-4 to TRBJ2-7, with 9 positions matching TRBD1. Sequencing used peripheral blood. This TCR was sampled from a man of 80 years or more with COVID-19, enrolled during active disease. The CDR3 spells CASSPGQGNYEQYF. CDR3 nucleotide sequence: TGTGCCAGCAGCCCAGGACAGGGGAACTACGAGCAGTACTTC.